The 2 T cell receptor beta chains reported below all come from one sample, sequenced in a study of human T cells and chemical hapten exposure. Time point reported: patch test 1, 2 weeks after DPC sensitization. Treatment given: therapeutic diphenylcyclopropenone sensitization with weekly scalp DPC. MiXCR, run by TCRdb on the RACE reads, gives a single entry per CDR3 protein. The repertoire consists of fewer than 500,000 distinct CDR3 sequences, with approximately 5.1% occurring once and the leading ten covering 2% to 2.5%. The sample here was whole blood, taken in connection with sensitization to the hapten diphenylcyclopropenone (DPC). The receptors were sampled from a woman between 50 and 59 years old with alopecia areata. Some clones in this sample may be carry-over from other donors' samples.

In this sample, this clonotype turned up many times. The chain employs TRBV6-1 and TRBJ2-1; D is possibly TRBD1 (5 bases). V lost 5 bases and J lost 0, with 11 bases in between. Per germline, CDR1 MNHNS and CDR2 SASEGT. This CDR3 is 15 amino acids long. The CDR3 bases are TGTGCCAGCAGTCAGGGCCTTAGCTCCTACAATGAGCAGTTCTTC. Translation gives CASSQGLSSYNEQFF.

J is TRBJ2-6 and V is TRBV7-2; D is unclear. CDR1 and CDR2 from the germline V gene are SGHTA and FQGNSA. V was trimmed by 3 bases and J by 9 bases, leaving 12 bases between them. This CDR3 contains 14 residues. CDR3 protein: CASSFNRALNVLTF. As DNA, the CDR3 is TGTGCCAGCAGCTTCAATCGGGCCCTCAACGTCCTGACTTTC.